These 20 T cell receptor beta chains were sequenced from one sample in a study of cytomegalovirus exposure and HLA in healthy donors. 13 Jbeta primers and 60 Vbeta primers were used for the PCR. Measured with immunoSEQ multiplex PCR; TCRdb has only the in-frame clones, and not every one. Of roughly 150,000 clones detected, roughly 74% appear once; the ten largest clones hold 10% to 12%. The sequencing sample was made of PBMCs. The origin of the receptors is a man aged 18 to 29 in good health and CMV-seropositive.

This clone was detected only once. The V and J genes are TRBV11-2 and TRBJ2-3; 8 nucleotides align to TRBD2. The CDR3 runs 14 residues. The germline V gene encodes CDR1 SGHAT and CDR2 FQNNGV. V trimming: 5 bases; J trimming: 0 bases; junction bases outside the gene matches: 1. This CDR3 reads CASSPSGSTDTQYF. CDR3 in DNA: TGTGCCAGCAGCCCTAGCGGGAGCACAGATACGCAGTATTTT.

This chain uses TRBV6-1 with TRBJ1-1; D is possibly TRBD1 (5 bases). Trimming pared 2 bases from V and 1 base from J, leaving 11 bases between. The CDR3 runs 15 residues. Germline V lookup: CDR1 MNHNS, CDR2 SASEGT. The CDR3 is CASSEWGVGNTEAFF. CDR3 sequence (DNA): TGTGCCAGCAGTGAATGGGGGGTGGGGAACACTGAAGCTTTCTTT.

Judged by abundance, this clone is medium-sized (0.01 to 0.1%). This chain uses TRBV5-1 with TRBJ2-7; 7 nucleotides align to TRBD2. The V and J ends lost 5 bases and 7 bases, in that order; junction bases with no gene match: 15. This CDR3 region has 15 residues. CDR1 is SGHRS and CDR2 is YFSETQ in the germline V gene. In DNA, the CDR3 is TGCGCCAGCAGAGACCCCAGGGACTACGGTAGGGAGCAGTACTTC. This encodes CASRDPRDYGREQYF.

This rearrangement joins TRBV28 to TRBJ1-1, with unresolved D. This CDR3 has 11 residues. CDR1 is MDHEN and CDR2 is SYDVKM in the germline V gene. Trimming cost V 7 bases and J 5 bases, with 8 bases left between them. The CDR3 nucleotides are TGTGCCAGCACGGAGGGTACTGAAGCTTTCTTT. Protein product: CASTEGTEAFF. Supplemented by reference TRBV28 and TRBJ1-1, the full variable domain reads DVKVTQSSRYLVKRTGEKVFLECVQDMDHENMFWYRQDPGLGLRLIYFSYDVKMKEKGDIPEGYSVSREKKERFSLILESASTNQTSMYLCASTEGTEAFFGQGTRLTVV.

The chain has TRBV27 and TRBJ2-1; 10 bases agree with TRBD2. Germline assignment: CDR1 MNHEY and CDR2 SMNVEV (reference sequence). The CDR3 spans 15 residues. J gave up 5 bases and V 4 bases, and 5 bases lay outside the gene matches. The CDR3 here is CASSSWTSGDNEQFF. CDR3 coding DNA: TGTGCCAGCAGTTCCTGGACTAGCGGCGACAATGAGCAGTTCTTC.

The chain couples TRBV10-1 to TRBJ1-1; D ambiguous. The CDR3 consists of 13 residues. V was trimmed by 2 bases and J by 5 bases, leaving 9 bases between them. Germline CDR1 is WNHNN and CDR2 is SYGVQD (reference sequence). This CDR3 is CASSEASRTEAFF. The DNA for the CDR3 is TGCGCCAGCAGTGAGGCCTCGCGGACTGAAGCTTTCTTT.

In regard to this clone: The CDR3 ends on some other residue instead of the conserved phenylalanine or tryptophan, so this is likely a read error. The chain employs TRBV5-4 and TRBJ1-1; 9 positions agree with TRBD1. The V gene's germline CDR1 is SGHNT and CDR2 YYREEE (reference sequence). The junction had 7 bases not matched to a gene; V was cut back by 2 bases and J by 5 bases. This CDR3 is built from 15 residues. This chain's CDR3 is CASSLSGTGKTEAFL. In DNA, the CDR3 is TGTGCCAGCAGCTTATCCGGGACAGGGAAGACTGAAGCTTTCCTT.

The chain recombines TRBV2 with TRBJ1-1, with D uncertain. The CDR3 runs to 16 residues. Germline CDR1 and CDR2: SNHLY and FYNNEI. V lost 6 bases and J lost 0, with 17 bases in between. The CDR3 here is CASRGDGGVMNTEAFF. The CDR3 DNA is TGTGCCAGCAGGGGCGACGGAGGAGTAATGAACACTGAAGCTTTCTTT. The full variable domain, with the rest looked up from reference TRBV2 and TRBJ1-1, is EPEVTQTPSHQVTQMGQEVILRCVPISNHLYFYWYRQILGQKVEFLVSFYNNEISEKSEIFDDQFSVERPDGSNFTLKIRSTKLEDSAMYFCASRGDGGVMNTEAFFGQGTRLTVV.

This clone showed up just a few times. This chain links TRBV5-6 with TRBJ2-1, with TRBD2 matching over 8 bases. Trimming removed 4 bases from V and 10 bases from J; junction bases left unmatched: 7. The germline V gene has CDR1 SGHDT and CDR2 YYEEEE. This CDR3 is 13 amino acids long. The CDR3, as DNA: TGTGCCAGCAGCCTGGCAGCGGGAGACGAGCAGTTCTTC. This codes for CASSLAAGDEQFF.

With respect to this clone: The germline gene is not matched at one end of the junction; a read error may be the cause. The rearrangement uses TRBV18 and TRBJ1-6, with D possibly TRBD1 on 5 matching bases. The CDR3 is 15 residues long. Germline V gene sequence: CDR1 KGHSH, CDR2 LQKENI. CDR3 residues: CASSPPQGRNSPLHF. In DNA, the CDR3 is TGTGCCAGCTCCCCACCCCAGGGTCGAAATTCACCCCTCCACTTT. The variable domain in full, with the rest retrieved from reference TRBV18 and TRBJ1-6, is NAGVMQNPRHLVRRRGQEARLRCSPMKGHSHVYWYRQLPEEGLKFMVYLQKENIIDESGMPKERFSAEFPKEGPSILRIQQVVRGDSAAYFCASSPPQGRNSPLHFGNGTRLTVT.

The chain is built from TRBV6-1 and TRBJ1-5; no definite D call. Between the trimmed V and J ends, which lost 4 bases and 0 bases, there was a span of 4 bases. Per germline, CDR1 MNHNS and CDR2 SASEGT. The CDR3 is 13 amino acids. DNA for the CDR3: TGTGCCAGCAGTGGCGCTAGCAATCAGCCCCAGCATTTT. It codes for CASSGASNQPQHF.

This clone was observed once. This chain uses TRBV7-3 with TRBJ2-7; 7 bases are shared with TRBD2. The length of the CDR3 is 15 residues. J was trimmed by 2 bases and V by 0 bases; bases with no gene match: 4. CDR1 SGHTA and CDR2 FQGTGA come from the germline V gene. The CDR3 nucleotides are TGTGCCAGCAGCTTAACTAGCGGGCCAACCTACGAGCAGTACTTC. Amino acids: CASSLTSGPTYEQYF.

This clone was recorded a few times. The chain uses TRBV29-1 and TRBJ1-3, with D uncertain. V was pared by 5 bases and J by 7 bases, with 15 bases between. The CDR3 consists of 13 residues. Germline lookup yields CDR1 SQVTM and CDR2 ANQGSEA. DNA for the CDR3: TGCAGCGTTCAGGTGGTACCTCTTAACACCATATATTTT. Amino acid sequence: CSVQVVPLNTIYF.

In this sample, this clone turned up a few times. The chain combines TRBV21-1 with TRBJ1-5. TRBV21-1 is designated a pseudogene. This CDR3 has 19 residues. As DNA, the CDR3 is TGTGCCAGCAGCCCCCCGGGGAGGGCCCTTGCTTATAGCAATCAGCCCCAGCATTTT. Amino acid sequence: CASSPPGRALAYSNQPQHF.

This clone occurred a few times. The same CDR3 arises from other DNA sequences in this sample as well. The rearrangement uses TRBV30 and TRBJ2-7; 7 nucleotides agree with TRBD1. J gave up 5 bases and V 0 bases, and 1 base lay outside the gene matches. This CDR3 comprises 12 residues. Germline CDR1 reads GTSNPN; CDR2 reads SVGIG (reference sequence). The CDR3, as DNA: TGTGCCTGGAGTGTACAGGGGAACGAGCAGTACTTC. Encoded protein: CAWSVQGNEQYF.

The V and J genes are TRBV5-1 and TRBJ1-2; perhaps TRBD1 as D (6 bases). This CDR3 comprises 17 residues. Germline loops: CDR1 SGHRS, CDR2 YFSETQ. Trimming shortened V by 2 bases and J by 6 bases, and 23 bases separated the two germline ends. CDR3 sequence: CASSLGHEVGHRDGYTF. CDR3 coding DNA: TGCGCCAGCAGCTTAGGCCACGAAGTAGGGCACAGGGATGGCTACACCTTC.

This chain connects TRBV28 to TRBJ2-5, with 12 bases aligning to TRBD2. Germline loops: CDR1 MDHEN, CDR2 SYDVKM. Trimming at V came to 4 bases and at J to 1 base, leaving 7 bases not matched to a gene. The CDR3 consists of 17 residues. CDR3 protein: CASSSAKLAGGQETQYF. In DNA, the CDR3 is TGTGCCAGCAGTTCAGCTAAACTAGCGGGAGGCCAAGAGACCCAGTACTTC.

The chain joins TRBV5-1 to TRBJ2-5; D unclear. With 0 bases removed from V and 11 bases from J, the gap between germline ends came to 8 bases. The CDR3 loop spans 11 amino acids. Germline V gene lookup returns CDR1 SGHRS and CDR2 YFSETQ. The CDR3 DNA sequence: TGCGCCAGCAGCTTGGAGCAAGAGCAGTACTTC. The encoded protein is CASSLEQEQYF.

A remark on this clone: One junction end does not reproduce the germline sequence, and a read error may be involved. The chain joins TRBV7-9 to TRBJ2-7; possible D gene TRBD2, 5 bases. Germline CDR1 SEHNR, CDR2 FQNEAQ (reference sequence). The CDR3 length is 16 residues. CDR3 DNA: TGTTCCAGCAGCTTAGCCCTGCTAGGGAGCTCCTACGAGCAGTACTTC. Translation: CSSSLALLGSSYEQYF.

This chain joins TRBV9 and TRBJ2-7; unclear D gene. The germline gives CDR1 SGDLS, CDR2 YYNGEE. This CDR3 comprises 14 residues. Between the trimmed V and J ends, which lost 4 bases and 2 bases, there was a span of 13 bases. CDR3 coding DNA: TGTGCCAGCAGCCCAAGAGCCACAGCCTACGAGCAGTACTTC. Amino acids: CASSPRATAYEQYF.